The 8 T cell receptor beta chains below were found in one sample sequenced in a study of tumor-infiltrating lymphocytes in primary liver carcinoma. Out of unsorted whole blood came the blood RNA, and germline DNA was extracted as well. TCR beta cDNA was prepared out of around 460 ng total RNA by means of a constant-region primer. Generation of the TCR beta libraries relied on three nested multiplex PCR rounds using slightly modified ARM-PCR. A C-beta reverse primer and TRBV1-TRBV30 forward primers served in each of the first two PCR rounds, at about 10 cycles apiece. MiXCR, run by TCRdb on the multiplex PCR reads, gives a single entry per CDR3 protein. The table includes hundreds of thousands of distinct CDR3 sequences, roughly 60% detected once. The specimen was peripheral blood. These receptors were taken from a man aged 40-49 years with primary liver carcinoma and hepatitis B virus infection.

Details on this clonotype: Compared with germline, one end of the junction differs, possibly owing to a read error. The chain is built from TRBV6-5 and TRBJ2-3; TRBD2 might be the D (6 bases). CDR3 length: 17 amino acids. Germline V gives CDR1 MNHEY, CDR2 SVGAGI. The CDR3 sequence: CASSTSRASESTYTQYF. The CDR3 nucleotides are TGTGCCAGCAGCACCTCTAGGGCTAGCGAAAGCACATATACGCAGTATTTT.

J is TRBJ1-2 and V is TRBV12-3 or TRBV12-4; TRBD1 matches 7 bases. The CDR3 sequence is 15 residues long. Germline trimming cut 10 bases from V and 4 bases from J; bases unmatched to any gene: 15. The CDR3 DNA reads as TGTGCCAACAGATCCGTACAGGGGATTGGCTATGGCTACACCTTC. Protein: CANRSVQGIGYGYTF.

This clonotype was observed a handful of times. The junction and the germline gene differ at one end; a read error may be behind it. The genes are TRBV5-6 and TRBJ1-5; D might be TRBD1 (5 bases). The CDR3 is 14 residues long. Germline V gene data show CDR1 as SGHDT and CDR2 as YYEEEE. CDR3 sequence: CASSLPGLDQPRHF. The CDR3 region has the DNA TGTGCCAGCAGCTTGCCAGGGTTGGATCAGCCCCGGCATTTT.

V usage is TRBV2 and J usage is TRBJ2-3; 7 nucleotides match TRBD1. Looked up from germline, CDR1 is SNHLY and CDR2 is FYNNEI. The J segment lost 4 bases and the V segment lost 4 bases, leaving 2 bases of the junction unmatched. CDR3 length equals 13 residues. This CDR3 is CASSATGADTQYF. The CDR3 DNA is TGTGCCAGCAGTGCTACAGGGGCAGATACGCAGTATTTT.

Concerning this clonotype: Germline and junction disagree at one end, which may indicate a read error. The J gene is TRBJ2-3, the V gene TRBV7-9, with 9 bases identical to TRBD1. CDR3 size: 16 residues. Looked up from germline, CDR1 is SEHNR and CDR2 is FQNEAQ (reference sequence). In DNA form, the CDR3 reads TGTGTCAGCAGCTTACCATCGGGGACAGGGATAGACACGCAGTATTTT. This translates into CVSSLPSGTGIDTQYF.

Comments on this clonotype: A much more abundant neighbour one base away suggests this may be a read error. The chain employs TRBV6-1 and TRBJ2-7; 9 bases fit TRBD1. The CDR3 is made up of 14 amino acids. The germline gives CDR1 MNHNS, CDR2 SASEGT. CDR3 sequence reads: CARSEQGALREQYF. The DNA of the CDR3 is TGTGCCAGAAGTGAACAGGGGGCGTTGAGGGAGCAGTACTTC.

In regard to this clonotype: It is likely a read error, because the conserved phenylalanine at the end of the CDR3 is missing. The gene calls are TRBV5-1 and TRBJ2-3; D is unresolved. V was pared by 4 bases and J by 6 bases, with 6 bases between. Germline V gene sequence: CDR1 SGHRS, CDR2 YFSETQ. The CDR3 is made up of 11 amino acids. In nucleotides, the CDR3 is TGCGCCAGCAGCCGGACGGATACGCAGTATCTT. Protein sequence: CASSRTDTQYL.

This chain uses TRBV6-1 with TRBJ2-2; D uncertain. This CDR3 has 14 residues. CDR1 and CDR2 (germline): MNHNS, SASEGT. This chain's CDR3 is CYSSELTGTGELFF. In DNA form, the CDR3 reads TGTTACAGCAGTGAATTAACGGGCACCGGGGAGCTGTTTTTT.